The next 18 T cell receptor beta chains were all read from a single sample in a study of blood T cell repertoires in COVID-19. This table comes from immunoSEQ multiplex PCR, and its TCRdb copy is limited to in-frame clones, with some not included. The sample has about 54,000 clones; approximately 90% are singletons. Material for sequencing was peripheral blood. These receptors were obtained from a man aged 40-50 years with COVID-19, enrolled during active disease.

The chain combines TRBV18 with TRBJ2-3, with TRBD1 as a possible D gene (5 bases). The germline CDR1 and CDR2 sequences are KGHSH and LQKENI. The CDR3 is 15 amino acids. Trimming cost V 3 bases and J 5 bases, with 15 bases left between them. CDR3: CASSPTIGAGDTQYF. The DNA of the CDR3 is TGTGCCAGCTCACCGACCATAGGGGCCGGAGATACGCAGTATTTT.

The CDR3 bases are TGTGCCAGCAGCCAAGTAGCGGGAGACACCGGGGAGCTGTTTTTT. This gives the protein CASSQVAGDTGELFF. J is TRBJ2-2 and V is TRBV4-2; 9 bases map to TRBD2. The CDR3 runs 15 residues. V was pared by 1 base and J by 3 bases, with 0 bases of the junction left unmatched. Germline assignment: CDR1 LGHNA and CDR2 YNFKEQ.

The genes are TRBV11-3 and TRBJ1-3; 8 positions agree with TRBD1. Germline values: CDR1 SGHNT, CDR2 YENEEA. The junction had 8 bases not matched to a gene; V was cut back by 4 bases and J by 0 bases. The CDR3 spans 17 residues. CDR3 in amino acids: CASSSRGQGSSGNTIYF. Here the CDR3 DNA reads TGTGCCAGCAGCTCGCGAGGACAGGGTTCCTCTGGAAACACCATATATTTT.

The chain links TRBV4-1 to TRBJ2-7; D is ambiguous. The CDR3 has 14 amino acids. With 2 bases removed from V and 0 bases from J, the gap between germline ends came to 8 bases. The germline V gene encodes CDR1 MGHRA and CDR2 YSYEKL. The CDR3 loop reads CASSQSGSSYEQYF. The CDR3 DNA reads as TGCGCCAGCAGCCAATCCGGTAGCTCCTACGAGCAGTACTTC.

This clone has a single count. The chain is built from TRBV2 and TRBJ2-5; 8 nucleotides line up with TRBD2. This CDR3 has 17 amino acids. After removal of 7 bases from V and 2 bases from J, the junction contained 15 bases not matched to a gene. Germline assignment: CDR1 SNHLY and CDR2 FYNNEI. The CDR3 sequence: CASKTRLASGAQETQYF. In DNA, the CDR3 is TGTGCCAGCAAAACAAGACTAGCGAGTGGTGCTCAAGAGACCCAGTACTTC.

This chain connects TRBV2 to TRBJ2-7, with TRBD1 as a possible D gene (6 bases). Germline values: CDR1 SNHLY, CDR2 FYNNEI. This CDR3 spans 14 amino acids. Trimming stripped 8 bases from V and 3 bases from J, with 17 bases between. The CDR3 nucleotides read TGTGCCAGCTCCACTAAGACAGGAGGCTACGAGCAGTACTTC. Residues: CASSTKTGGYEQYF.

J is TRBJ2-7 and V is TRBV4-1, with 8 bases that match TRBD2. The junction had 5 bases not matched to a gene; V was cut back by 2 bases and J by 2 bases. Germline CDR1 reads MGHRA; CDR2 reads YSYEKL. The CDR3 spans 15 residues. CDR3: CASSQIAGGPYEQYF. CDR3 DNA sequence: TGCGCCAGCAGCCAAATTGCGGGAGGCCCCTACGAGCAGTACTTC.

In its sample, this clone was seen once. V gene TRBV9 combines with J gene TRBJ1-6; no reliable D call. V was shortened by 2 bases and J by 9 bases, with 15 bases between the two germline ends. Per the germline V gene, CDR1 is SGDLS and CDR2 is YYNGEE. This CDR3 region has 15 residues. The DNA of the CDR3 is TGTGCCAGCAGCGTCCAAAGCGTTCCGGGTTCACCCCTCCACTTT. This sequence encodes CASSVQSVPGSPLHF. Based on the CDR3 plus reference TRBV9 and TRBJ1-6, the full variable domain is DSGVTQTPKHLITATGQRVTLRCSPRSGDLSVYWYQQSLDQGLQFLIQYYNGEERAKGNILERFSAQQFPDLHSELNLSSLELGDSALYFCASSVQSVPGSPLHFGNGTRLTVT.

This chain joins TRBV20-1 and TRBJ2-3; D possibly corresponds to TRBD2 (6 bases). V dropped 3 bases and J dropped 6 bases, with 22 bases sitting between them. From germline, CDR1 is DFQATT and CDR2 SNEGSKA (reference sequence). The CDR3 sequence is 16 residues long. Here the CDR3 DNA reads TGCAGTGCTAGTAGTTCCGGGACTCCCTTTCTTGATACGCAGTATTTT. Its translation: CSASSSGTPFLDTQYF.

The chain couples TRBV18 to TRBJ2-1; TRBD1 is a possible D gene (5 bases). This CDR3 spans 11 amino acids. In germline, CDR1 is KGHSH, CDR2 LQKENI. Trimming removed 3 bases from V and 9 bases from J, with 6 bases in between. In DNA form, the CDR3 reads TGTGCCAGCTCACCGCAGGGTGAGCAGTTCTTC. Translated: CASSPQGEQFF.

The rearrangement links TRBV28 to TRBJ1-6, with TRBD1 identical over 7 bases. After removal of 2 bases from V and 7 bases from J, the junction contained 8 bases not matched to a gene. The CDR3 sequence is 16 residues long. Germline V CDR1 and CDR2: MDHEN, SYDVKM. CDR3 DNA sequence: TGTGCCAGCAGTTTAAGGGGGCTAGGGAAAAATTCACCCCTCCACTTT. Translated: CASSLRGLGKNSPLHF. The whole variable domain, remainder taken from reference TRBV28 and TRBJ1-6, is DVKVTQSSRYLVKRTGEKVFLECVQDMDHENMFWYRQDPGLGLRLIYFSYDVKMKEKGDIPEGYSVSREKKERFSLILESASTNQTSMYLCASSLRGLGKNSPLHFGNGTRLTVT.

This chain links TRBV5-1 with TRBJ1-2; D is undetermined. This CDR3 contains 14 residues. Germline V CDR1 and CDR2: SGHRS, YFSETQ. V was pared by 0 bases and J by 8 bases, with 14 bases between. The CDR3, as DNA: TGCGCCAGCAGCTTGGAGCAGGCCCGAGGGGGCTACACCTTC. Protein sequence: CASSLEQARGGYTF.

The chain employs TRBV6-1 and TRBJ1-1; maybe TRBD1 (5 bases). Per the germline V gene, CDR1 is MNHNS and CDR2 is SASEGT. V was trimmed by 7 bases and J by 6 bases, leaving 12 bases between them. The CDR3 loop spans 12 amino acids. The CDR3 bases are TGTGCCAGCAACCAGGGTCGGGCTGAAGCTTTCTTT. This gives the protein CASNQGRAEAFF.

The chain combines TRBV29-1 with TRBJ2-1, with TRBD2 matching 8 bases. Losses at the gene ends were 1 base for V and 6 bases for J; bases not matched to a gene: 5. Per germline, CDR1 SQVTM and CDR2 ANQGSEA. The CDR3 consists of 14 residues. CDR3 amino acids: CSVEGLAGSNEQFF. CDR3 coding DNA: TGCAGCGTTGAAGGGCTAGCGGGTTCCAATGAGCAGTTCTTC.

The chain recombines TRBV28 with TRBJ1-5, with TRBD1 matching over 9 bases. Germline loops: CDR1 MDHEN, CDR2 SYDVKM. V lost 1 base to trimming and J lost 0 bases; unmatched junction nucleotides: 10. This CDR3 has 19 residues. CDR3 residues: CASSLSGTGLGFSNQPQHF. The DNA for the CDR3 is TGTGCCAGCAGTTTATCCGGGACAGGGCTGGGTTTTAGCAATCAGCCCCAGCATTTT.

The CDR3 loop is CASSPGTRTYEQYF. Here the CDR3 DNA reads TGTGCCAGCAGCCCTGGGACTCGGACCTACGAGCAGTACTTC. The V call is TRBV14, the J call TRBJ2-7; D is possibly TRBD2 (6 bases). V was pared by 4 bases and J by 2 bases, with 12 bases between. This CDR3 is 14 amino acids long. Looked up from germline, CDR1 is SGHDN and CDR2 is FVKESK.

This clone was found once. This chain links TRBV29-1 with TRBJ2-7; 8 nucleotides align to TRBD2. Germline V gene sequence: CDR1 SQVTM, CDR2 ANQGSEA. Trimming took 4 bases from V and 7 from J; bases not matched to a gene: 9. The CDR3 contains 13 residues. Written as DNA, the CDR3 is TGCAGCGTTGGTGCGGGAGGAAGCCAAGAGCAGTACTTC. Encoded protein: CSVGAGGSQEQYF.

The chain recombines TRBV7-9 with TRBJ2-1; 8 bases line up with TRBD2. CDR3 length: 15 amino acids. The V segment lost 2 bases and the J segment 4 bases; nucleotides outside the gene matches: 4. The germline gives CDR1 SEHNR, CDR2 FQNEAQ (reference sequence). CDR3 protein: CASSLKERGYNEQFF. The CDR3 bases are TGTGCCAGCAGCTTAAAGGAGCGGGGGTACAATGAGCAGTTCTTC.